The rows below give T cell receptor beta chains drawn from one sample of a study of T cell repertoires in cytomegalovirus infection. TCRdb processed the reads anew with MiXCR; each CDR3 protein has one entry. The top ten hold over 45% of the sample, which has around 570,000 distinct CDR3 sequences, under 45% seen once. The antigens for these receptors are not known. This specimen was cultured PBMCs, taken from culture after CMV antigen stimulation. The receptors were gathered from a human donor in good health (CMV status not recorded). Some clones in this sample may be carry-over from other donors' samples. The CDR3 runs from the conserved cysteine through the conserved F or W. D genes are given only for firm matches. A row's size may be missing; if present it is once, few, many or a size class.

CDR3aa	CDR3nt	v_gene	j_gene	abundance	d_gene
CASSPGVALGNTEAFF	TGTGCCAGCAGTCCAGGCGTTGCTCTAGGGAACACTGAAGCTTTCTTT	TRBV12-3/TRBV12-4	TRBJ1-1	.	.
CASSGLAGLVEQFF	TGTGCCAGTAGCGGACTAGCGGGATTAGTTGAGCAGTTCTTC	TRBV19	TRBJ2-1	.	TRBD2
CASSRDRDYEQYF	TGTGCCAGCAGTCGGGACAGGGACTACGAGCAGTACTTC	TRBV6-1	TRBJ2-7	many	TRBD1
CASSQGPRGGIIEAFF	TGTGCCAGCAGCCAAGGCCCTAGGGGGGGAATCATTGAAGCTTTCTTT	TRBV3-1	TRBJ1-1	.	.
CASSLANGYNEQFF	TGTGCCAGCAGCTTAGCGAACGGGTACAATGAGCAGTTCTTC	TRBV7-2	TRBJ2-1	many	.
CATSSGLAGAKNIQYF	TGTGCCACCAGCAGCGGACTAGCGGGTGCCAAAAACATTCAGTACTTC	TRBV15	TRBJ2-4	few	TRBD2
CASSFGAGGRSEQYF	TGTGCCAGCAGCTTTGGAGCGGGAGGTCGATCCGAGCAGTACTTC	TRBV7-6	TRBJ2-7	few	TRBD2
CSARAPGGGTNEQFF	TGCAGTGCTAGAGCCCCGGGAGGGGGTACCAATGAGCAGTTCTTC	TRBV20-1	TRBJ2-1	.	TRBD2
CASSPRDRETQYF	TGTGCCAGCAGCCCCCGGGACAGAGAGACCCAGTACTTC	TRBV7-2	TRBJ2-5	few	TRBD1
CSARTGRTPYEQYF	TGCAGTGCCCGTACTGGTAGGACCCCCTACGAGCAGTACTTC	TRBV20-1	TRBJ2-7	.	.
CASKSEHTNTGELFF	TGTGCCAGCAAGTCGGAACACACGAACACCGGGGAGCTGTTTTTT	TRBV12-3/TRBV12-4	TRBJ2-2	.	.
CASSHRAGGLQETQYF	TGTGCCAGCAGCCACCGGGCGGGGGGGCTTCAAGAGACCCAGTACTTC	TRBV7-9	TRBJ2-5	.	TRBD2
CASSSGTGRWGNNSPLHF	TGTGCCAGCAGTTCCGGGACAGGGCGTTGGGGAAATAATTCACCCCTCCACTTT	TRBV27	TRBJ1-6	.	TRBD1
CASSLYRDRDEKLFF	TGTGCCAGCAGTTTATACCGGGACAGGGATGAAAAACTGTTTTTT	TRBV28	TRBJ1-4	few	TRBD1
CASSLDAGANVLTF	TGTGCCAGCAGCTTGGACGCGGGGGCCAACGTCCTGACTTTC	TRBV7-8	TRBJ2-6	many	.
CASSPRRTGTYEQYF	TGTGCCAGCTCACCCCGCCGGACAGGGACTTACGAGCAGTACTTC	TRBV18	TRBJ2-7	.	TRBD1
CASSKQGAWETQYF	TGTGCCAGCAGCAAACAGGGGGCCTGGGAGACCCAGTACTTC	TRBV7-2	TRBJ2-5	few	TRBD1
CASSLAYGPQAYLSYNEQFF	TGTGCCAGCAGCTTAGCGTATGGTCCACAGGCGTATCTAAGCTACAATGAGCAGTTCTTC	TRBV7-8	TRBJ2-1	.	.
CASSYTGDGTEAFF	TGTGCCAGCAGCTACACAGGGGATGGGACTGAAGCTTTCTTT	TRBV7-2	TRBJ1-1	few	TRBD1
CASSTKPLADTQYF	TGTGCCAGCAGCACTAAGCCACTAGCAGATACGCAGTATTTT	TRBV7-2	TRBJ2-3	many	.
CASSFDRFTEAFF	TGTGCCAGCAGCTTCGACAGGTTTACTGAAGCTTTCTTT	TRBV27	TRBJ1-1	.	.
CASSFRGPRGLETQYF	TGTGCCAGCAGCTTTCGGGGGCCCAGGGGATTGGAGACCCAGTACTTC	TRBV11-1	TRBJ2-5	few	.
CASSAGGLETQYF	TGTGCCAGCAGCGCGGGGGGGCTGGAGACCCAGTACTTC	TRBV2	TRBJ2-5	.	TRBD2
CASSSGMRGEQYF	TGTGCCAGCAGTTCCGGCATGAGGGGCGAGCAGTACTTC	TRBV28	TRBJ2-7	.	.
CASARDAGYLGEEQYF	TGTGCCAGCGCCCGAGACGCCGGATACTTAGGGGAGGAGCAGTACTTC	TRBV6-8	TRBJ2-7	.	.
CASSYRGGDEAFF	TGTGCCAGCAGCTATAGGGGCGGGGATGAAGCTTTCTTT	TRBV12-3/TRBV12-4	TRBJ1-1	.	.
CASSPGGGVDRNQPQHF	TGTGCCAGCAGCCCCGGGGGGGGCGTAGATCGGAATCAGCCCCAGCATTTT	TRBV28	TRBJ1-5	.	.
CASSLAGGGTSGPTGELFF	TGTGCCAGCAGCTTAGCGGGGGGGGGGACTAGCGGACCCACCGGGGAGCTGTTTTTT	TRBV7-2	TRBJ2-2	few	TRBD2
CASSQVPGGYEQYF	TGTGCCAGCAGTCAAGTCCCAGGGGGATACGAGCAGTACTTC	TRBV6-2/TRBV6-3	TRBJ2-7	.	TRBD1
CASSLRSTGGFGETQYF	TGTGCCAGCAGCTTAAGGAGTACAGGGGGCTTCGGGGAGACCCAGTACTTC	TRBV7-2	TRBJ2-5	many	TRBD1
CASGRVVLREQFF	TGTGCCAGCGGCCGGGTAGTCCTCAGGGAGCAGTTCTTC	TRBV7-2	TRBJ2-1	few	.
CASSLGPARYGYTF	TGTGCCAGCAGCCTGGGACCAGCTAGGTATGGCTACACCTTC	TRBV5-4	TRBJ1-2	.	.
CSVSSGSDTQYF	TGCAGCGTGTCCAGCGGGTCAGATACGCAGTATTTT	TRBV29-1	TRBJ2-3	few	.
CASSRTPNQPQHF	TGTGCCAGCAGCCGCACCCCGAATCAGCCCCAGCATTTT	TRBV3-1	TRBJ1-5	.	.
CASSLTGSPETQYF	TGTGCCAGCAGCTTGACAGGGAGTCCAGAGACCCAGTACTTC	TRBV7-2	TRBJ2-5	.	TRBD1
CASSLRAGGLQPQHF	TGTGCCAGCAGCTTAAGGGCAGGGGGCCTTCAGCCCCAGCATTTT	TRBV7-2	TRBJ1-5	.	TRBD1
CASRPMLQRTDTQYF	TGTGCCAGCAGGCCGATGCTCCAGCGCACAGATACGCAGTATTTT	TRBV7-9	TRBJ2-3	few	.
CASSQGSAGARYEQYF	TGTGCCAGCAGCCAAGGCTCGGCGGGGGCCCGCTACGAGCAGTACTTC	TRBV3-1	TRBJ2-7	.	.
CASSPRLAGAFGTQYF	TGTGCCAGCAGCCCTCGACTAGCGGGGGCATTCGGGACCCAGTACTTC	TRBV7-2	TRBJ2-5	few	TRBD2
CASSRPITEAFF	TGTGCCAGCTCACGGCCAATCACGGAAGCTTTCTTT	TRBV18	TRBJ1-1	.	.
CASKSDSNNSPLHF	TGTGCCAGCAAGTCGGACAGTAATAATTCACCCCTCCACTTT	TRBV6-6	TRBJ1-6	few	.
CASTGQREWDNEQFF	TGTGCCAGCACAGGACAGCGGGAATGGGACAATGAGCAGTTCTTC	TRBV12-3/TRBV12-4	TRBJ2-1	few	.
CASSLAHSPGYTEAFF	TGTGCCAGCAGCTTAGCGCATTCCCCCGGATACACTGAAGCTTTCTTT	TRBV7-2	TRBJ1-1	many	.
CAISEGASDTQYF	TGTGCCATCAGTGAGGGGGCGTCAGATACGCAGTATTTT	TRBV10-3	TRBJ2-3	.	.
CASSELYQPQHF	TGTGCCAGCAGTGAATTGTATCAGCCCCAGCATTTT	TRBV6-1	TRBJ1-5	few	.